The 9 T cell receptor beta chains below come from one sample, sequenced in a study of blood T cell repertoires in COVID-19. Method: immunoSEQ multiplex PCR; TCRdb's copy keeps in-frame clones and lacks some. Of more than 100,000 clones in the sample, approximately 88% were seen once. Specimen: peripheral blood. Receptor source: a human donor in a cohort sampled during active COVID-19.

V gene TRBV2 combines with J gene TRBJ1-5; 8 nucleotides line up with TRBD1. The CDR3 contains 17 residues. Germline CDR1 SNHLY, CDR2 FYNNEI. With V trimmed by 0 bases and J by 6 bases, 10 bases remained unmatched. For the CDR3, the DNA is TGTGCCAGCAGTGAAGCGGGAGGGCAGGGGGCAGGTCAGCCCCAGCATTTT. It is translated as CASSEAGGQGAGQPQHF.

As for this clone: A read error may account for a junction end that differs from germline. This chain connects TRBV30 to TRBJ2-3; 14 bases agree with TRBD2. The CDR3 covers 17 residues. The germline CDR1 and CDR2 sequences are GTSNPN and SVGIG (reference sequence). Written as DNA, the CDR3 is TGTGCTTGGAGCGCGGGGACTAGCGGGGGCCCCACAGATACGCAGTATTTT. Amino acids: CAWSAGTSGGPTDTQYF.

This clone was observed once. The CDR3 protein is CASSLTGGGYTF. Here the CDR3 DNA reads TGTGCCAGCAGCCTAACAGGGGGCGGCTACACCTTC. This rearrangement joins TRBV7-9 to TRBJ1-2, with 9 bases matching TRBD1. The length of the CDR3 is 12 residues. Trimming at V came to 5 bases and at J to 8 bases, leaving 3 bases not matched to a gene. Germline CDR1 and CDR2: SEHNR and FQNEAQ (reference sequence).

The rearrangement uses TRBV5-1 and TRBJ2-7; TRBD2 aligns across 7 bases. The germline V gene encodes CDR1 SGHRS and CDR2 YFSETQ. After removal of 0 bases from V and 0 bases from J, the junction contained 3 bases not matched to a gene. The CDR3 consists of 15 residues. The CDR3 DNA sequence: TGCGCCAGCAGCTTGGTTGGCGGGGGCTCCTACGAGCAGTACTTC. Protein product: CASSLVGGGSYEQYF. Combining the CDR3 with reference TRBV5-1 and TRBJ2-7 gives the whole variable domain KAGVTQTPRYLIKTRGQQVTLSCSPISGHRSVSWYQQTPGQGLQFLFEYFSETQRNKGNFPGRFSGRQFSNSRSEMNVSTLELGDSALYLCASSLVGGGSYEQYFGPGTRLTVT.

This clone was detected a few times. The chain combines TRBV5-1 with TRBJ1-6; 9 bases align to TRBD1. The CDR3 consists of 16 residues. The germline V gene has CDR1 SGHRS and CDR2 YFSETQ. Trimming took 4 bases from V and 5 from J; bases not matched to a gene: 7. In DNA, the CDR3 is TGCGCCAGCAGCACCGGACAGGGGATGGATAATTCACCCCTCCACTTT. Translated, it gives CASSTGQGMDNSPLHF.

The rearrangement links TRBV5-4 to TRBJ2-1; D is undetermined. V was trimmed by 0 bases and J by 5 bases, leaving 3 bases between them. CDR3 length equals 12 residues. Germline lookup yields CDR1 SGHNT and CDR2 YYREEE (reference sequence). The CDR3 region has the DNA TGTGCCAGCAGCTTGGCAAACAATGAGCAGTTCTTC. Translating it yields CASSLANNEQFF. The variable domain in full, completed from reference TRBV5-4 and TRBJ2-1, reads ETGVTQSPTHLIKTRGQQVTLRCSSQSGHNTVSWYQQALGQGPQFIFQYYREEENGRGNFPPRFSGLQFPNYSSELNVNALELDDSALYLCASSLANNEQFFGPGTRLTVL.

This chain connects TRBV5-1 to TRBJ2-1, with TRBD2 matching over 8 bases. The J segment lost 0 bases and the V segment lost 5 bases, leaving 10 bases of the junction unmatched. The CDR3 extends over 17 amino acids. CDR1 and CDR2 from the germline V gene are SGHRS and YFSETQ. The CDR3 loop is CASRGAAGAFSYNEQFF. CDR3 coding DNA: TGCGCCAGCAGAGGAGCAGCGGGGGCTTTCTCCTACAATGAGCAGTTCTTC.

The CDR3 DNA follows: TGTGCCAGTAACCCGACGGGGATAGGCGGAAACACCATATATTTT. This gives the protein CASNPTGIGGNTIYF. The chain couples TRBV19 to TRBJ1-3; no firm D call. The CDR3 consists of 15 residues. Per the germline V gene, CDR1 is LNHDA and CDR2 is SQIVND (reference sequence). Trimming stripped 7 bases from V and 4 bases from J, with 17 bases between.

The gene calls are TRBV3-1 (or the pseudogene TRBV3-2) and TRBJ2-7, with D possibly matching TRBD1 (7 bases). V dropped 7 bases and J dropped 5 bases, with 18 bases sitting between them. Germline CDR1 is LGHDT and CDR2 is YNNKEL (reference sequence). This CDR3 region has 14 residues. CDR3 bases: TGTGCCAGCACGCAAAGGGGGGACAGACACGAGCAGTACTTC. It is translated as CASTQRGDRHEQYF.